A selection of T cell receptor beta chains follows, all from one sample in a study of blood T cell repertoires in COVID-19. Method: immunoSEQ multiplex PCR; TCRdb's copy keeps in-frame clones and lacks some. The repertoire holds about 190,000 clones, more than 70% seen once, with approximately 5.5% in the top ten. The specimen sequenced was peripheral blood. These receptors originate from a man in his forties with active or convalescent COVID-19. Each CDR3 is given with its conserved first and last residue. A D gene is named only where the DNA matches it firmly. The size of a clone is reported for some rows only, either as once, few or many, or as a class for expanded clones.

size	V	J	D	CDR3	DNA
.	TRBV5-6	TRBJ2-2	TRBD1	CASSFDGGQGYATGELFF	TGTGCCAGCAGCTTTGACGGGGGACAGGGGTATGCTACCGGGGAGCTGTTTTTT
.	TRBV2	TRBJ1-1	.	CASQRIGGNTEAFF	TGTGCCAGCCAAAGAATAGGGGGGAACACTGAAGCTTTCTTT
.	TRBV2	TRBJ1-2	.	CANLNGQLDGYTF	TGTGCCAACCTTAACGGACAGCTCGATGGCTACACCTTC
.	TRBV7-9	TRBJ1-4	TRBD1	CASSLGQGHSNEKLFF	TGTGCCAGCAGCTTGGGACAGGGGCATTCTAATGAAAAACTGTTTTTT
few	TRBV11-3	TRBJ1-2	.	CASSLTGSYGYTF	TGTGCCAGCAGCCTAACAGGGAGCTATGGCTACACCTTC
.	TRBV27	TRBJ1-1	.	CASRTWEGGNTEAFF	TGTGCCAGCAGGACCTGGGAGGGAGGGAACACTGAAGCTTTCTTT
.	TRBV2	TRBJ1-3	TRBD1	CASSELTGFGNTIYF	TGTGCCAGCAGTGAATTGACAGGGTTCGGAAACACCATATATTTT
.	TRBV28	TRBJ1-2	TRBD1	CASETPGTVYGYTF	TGTGCCAGCGAAACCCCCGGGACAGTCTATGGCTACACCTTC
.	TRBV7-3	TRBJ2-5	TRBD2	CASSLKGTTNQETQYF	TGTGCCAGCAGCTTAAAAGGGACTACTAACCAAGAGACCCAGTACTTC
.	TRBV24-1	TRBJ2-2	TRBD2	CATSDGGGANTGELFF	TGTGCCACCAGTGATGGCGGGGGGGCGAACACCGGGGAGCTGTTTTTT
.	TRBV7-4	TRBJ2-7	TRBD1	CASSPRDRQNTYEQYF	TGTGCCAGCAGCCCCCGGGACAGGCAAAATACCTACGAGCAGTACTTC
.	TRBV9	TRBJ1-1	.	CASSVDMSNTEAFF	TGTGCCAGCAGCGTAGATATGTCGAACACTGAAGCTTTCTTT
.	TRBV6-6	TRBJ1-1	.	CASSYSPGMNTEAFF	TGTGCCAGCAGTTACTCGCCAGGGATGAACACTGAAGCTTTCTTT
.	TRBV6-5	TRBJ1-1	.	CASQKTFEAFF	TGTGCCAGCCAAAAAACCTTCGAGGCTTTCTTT
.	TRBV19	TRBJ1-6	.	CASRGPGSDSPLHF	TGTGCCAGTAGAGGCCCGGGGTCTGATTCACCCCTCCACTTT
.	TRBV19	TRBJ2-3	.	CASSINRRTDTQYF	TGTGCCAGTAGTATTAACAGACGCACAGATACGCAGTATTTT
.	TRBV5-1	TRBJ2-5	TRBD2	CASSKDSGRRQETQYF	TGCGCCAGCAGCAAGGATAGCGGGAGACGCCAAGAGACCCAGTACTTC
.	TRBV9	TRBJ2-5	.	CASSVGQMSQETQYF	TGTGCCAGCAGCGTGGGACAAATGAGCCAAGAGACCCAGTACTTC
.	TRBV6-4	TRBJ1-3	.	CASSEQTSSGNTIYF	TGTGCCAGCAGTGAACAGACTAGCTCTGGAAACACCATATATTTT
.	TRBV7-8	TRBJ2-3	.	CASSSSRDTQYF	TGTGCCAGCAGCTCTAGTCGGGATACGCAGTATTTT
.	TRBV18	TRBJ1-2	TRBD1	CASSRDRVNLWDGYTF	TGTGCCAGCTCAAGGGACAGGGTAAACCTCTGGGATGGCTACACCTTC
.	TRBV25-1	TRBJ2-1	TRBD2	CASSAGTSGVKEQFF	TGTGCCAGCAGTGCGGGGACTAGCGGGGTCAAGGAGCAGTTCTTC
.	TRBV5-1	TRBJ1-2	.	CASSLAGTYALGGYTF	TGCGCCAGCAGCTTGGCCGGGACATACGCCCTCGGGGGCTACACCTTC
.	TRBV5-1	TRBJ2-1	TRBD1	CASSPQTGTGDNEQFF	TGCGCCAGCAGCCCCCAGACTGGGACAGGGGACAATGAGCAGTTCTTC
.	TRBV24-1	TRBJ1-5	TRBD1	CATSDAGTGSLGQPQHF	TGTGCCACCAGTGATGCTGGGACAGGGTCACTGGGGCAGCCCCAGCATTTT
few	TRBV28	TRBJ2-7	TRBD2	CASSLEGATSGYEQYF	TGTGCCAGCAGTTTAGAGGGGGCGACTAGCGGCTACGAGCAGTACTTC
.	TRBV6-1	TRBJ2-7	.	CASSERLAGPLVEQYF	TGTGCCAGCAGTGAACGTTTGGCGGGTCCCTTAGTGGAGCAGTACTTC